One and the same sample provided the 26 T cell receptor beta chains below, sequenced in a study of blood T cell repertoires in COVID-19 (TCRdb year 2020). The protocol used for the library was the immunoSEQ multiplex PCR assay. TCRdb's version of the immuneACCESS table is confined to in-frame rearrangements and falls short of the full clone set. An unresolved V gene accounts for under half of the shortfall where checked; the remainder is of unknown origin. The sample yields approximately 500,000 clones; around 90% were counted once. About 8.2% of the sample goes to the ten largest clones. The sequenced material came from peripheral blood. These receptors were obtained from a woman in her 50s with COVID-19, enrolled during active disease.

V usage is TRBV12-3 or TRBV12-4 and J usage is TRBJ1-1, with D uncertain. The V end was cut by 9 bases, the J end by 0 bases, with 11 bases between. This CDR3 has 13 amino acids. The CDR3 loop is CASQRGMNTEAFF. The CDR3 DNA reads TGTGCCAGTCAGCGGGGAATGAACACTGAAGCTTTCTTT.

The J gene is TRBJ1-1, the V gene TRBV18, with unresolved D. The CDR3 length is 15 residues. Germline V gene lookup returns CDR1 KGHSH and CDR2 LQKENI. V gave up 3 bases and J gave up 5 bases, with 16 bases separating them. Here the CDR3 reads CASSPLLIRWTEAFF. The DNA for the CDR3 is TGTGCCAGCTCACCTCTCCTAATCAGGTGGACTGAAGCTTTCTTT.

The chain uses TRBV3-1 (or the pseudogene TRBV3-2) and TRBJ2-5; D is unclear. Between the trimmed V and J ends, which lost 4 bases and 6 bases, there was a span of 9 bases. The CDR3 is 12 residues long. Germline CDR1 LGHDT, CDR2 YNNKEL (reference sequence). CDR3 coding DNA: TGTGCCAGCAGCCGAGCGCGAAAGACCCAGTACTTC. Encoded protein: CASSRARKTQYF.

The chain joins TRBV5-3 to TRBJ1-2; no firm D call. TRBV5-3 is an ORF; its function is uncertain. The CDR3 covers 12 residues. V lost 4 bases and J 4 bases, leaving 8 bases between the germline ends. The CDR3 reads CARSQALYGYTF. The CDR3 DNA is TGTGCCAGAAGCCAGGCCCTCTATGGCTACACCTTC.

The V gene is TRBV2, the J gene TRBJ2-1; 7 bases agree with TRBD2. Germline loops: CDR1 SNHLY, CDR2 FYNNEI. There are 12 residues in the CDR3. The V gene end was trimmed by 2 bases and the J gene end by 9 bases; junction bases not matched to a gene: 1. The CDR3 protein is CASSERGVEQFF. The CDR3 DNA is TGTGCCAGCAGTGAACGGGGGGTTGAGCAGTTCTTC.

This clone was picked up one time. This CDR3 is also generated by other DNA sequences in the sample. This CDR3 is CASSLAGQGNQPQHF. The CDR3 DNA sequence: TGCGCCAGCAGCTTGGCCGGACAGGGTAATCAGCCCCAGCATTTT. This chain uses TRBV5-1 with TRBJ1-5, with 8 bases matching TRBD1. There are 15 residues in the CDR3. Germline V CDR1 and CDR2: SGHRS, YFSETQ. Germline trimming cut 0 bases from V and 4 bases from J; bases unmatched to any gene: 3. Together with reference TRBV5-1 and TRBJ1-5, the CDR3 gives the full variable domain: KAGVTQTPRYLIKTRGQQVTLSCSPISGHRSVSWYQQTPGQGLQFLFEYFSETQRNKGNFPGRFSGRQFSNSRSEMNVSTLELGDSALYLCASSLAGQGNQPQHFGDGTRLSIL.

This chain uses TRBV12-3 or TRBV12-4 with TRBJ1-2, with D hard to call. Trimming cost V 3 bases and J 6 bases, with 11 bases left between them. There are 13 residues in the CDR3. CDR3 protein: CASSFRVLNGYTF. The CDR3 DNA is TGTGCCAGCAGTTTTCGGGTTCTTAATGGCTACACCTTC.

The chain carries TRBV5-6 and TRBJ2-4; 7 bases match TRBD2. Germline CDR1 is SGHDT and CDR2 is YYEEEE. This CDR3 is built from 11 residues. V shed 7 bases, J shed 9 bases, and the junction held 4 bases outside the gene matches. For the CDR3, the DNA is TGTGCCAGCTTCGGGGAGGGCATTCAGTACTTC. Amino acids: CASFGEGIQYF. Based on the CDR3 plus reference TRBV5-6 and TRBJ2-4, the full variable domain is DAGVTQSPTHLIKTRGQQVTLRCSPKSGHDTVSWYQQALGQGPQFIFQYYEEEERQRGNFPDRFSGHQFPNYSSELNVNALLLGDSALYLCASFGEGIQYFGAGTRLSVL.

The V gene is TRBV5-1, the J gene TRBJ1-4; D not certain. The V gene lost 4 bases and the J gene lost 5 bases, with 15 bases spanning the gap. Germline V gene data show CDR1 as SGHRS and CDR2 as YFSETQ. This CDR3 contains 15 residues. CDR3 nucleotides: TGCGCCAGCAGCCCCCGTGGTTTAGAGAATGAAAAACTGTTTTTT. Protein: CASSPRGLENEKLFF.

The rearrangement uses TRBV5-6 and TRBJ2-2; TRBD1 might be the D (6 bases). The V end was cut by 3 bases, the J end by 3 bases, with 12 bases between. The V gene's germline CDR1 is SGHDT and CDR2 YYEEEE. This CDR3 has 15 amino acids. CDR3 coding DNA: TGTGCCAGCAGCTGGGGGCCCCAGGACACCGGGGAGCTGTTTTTT. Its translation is CASSWGPQDTGELFF.

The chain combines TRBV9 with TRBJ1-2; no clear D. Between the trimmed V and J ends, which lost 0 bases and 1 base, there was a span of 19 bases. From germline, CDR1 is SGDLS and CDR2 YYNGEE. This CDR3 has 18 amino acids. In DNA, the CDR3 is TGTGCCAGCAGCGTAGCGGAGAGCGGGTCGAAAATTAACTATGGCTACACCTTC. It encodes CASSVAESGSKINYGYTF.

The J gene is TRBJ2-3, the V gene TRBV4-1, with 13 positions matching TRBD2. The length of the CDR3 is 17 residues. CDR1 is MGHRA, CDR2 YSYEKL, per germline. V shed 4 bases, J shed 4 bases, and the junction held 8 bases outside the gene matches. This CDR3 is CASSLPTSGGLADTQYF. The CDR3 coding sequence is TGCGCCAGCAGCCTCCCGACTAGCGGGGGGTTAGCAGATACGCAGTATTTT.

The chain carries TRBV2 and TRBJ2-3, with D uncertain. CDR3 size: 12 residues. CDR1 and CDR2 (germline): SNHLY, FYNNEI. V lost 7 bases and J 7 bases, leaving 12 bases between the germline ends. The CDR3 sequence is CASKNDTHTQYF. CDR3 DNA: TGTGCCAGCAAGAACGACACCCATACGCAGTATTTT.

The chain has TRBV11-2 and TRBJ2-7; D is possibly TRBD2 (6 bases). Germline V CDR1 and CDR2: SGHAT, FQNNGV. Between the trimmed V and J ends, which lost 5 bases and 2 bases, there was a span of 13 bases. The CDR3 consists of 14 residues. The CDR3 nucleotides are TGTGCCAGCAGCCCTCTGGGGGGAGCCTACGAGCAGTACTTC. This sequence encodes CASSPLGGAYEQYF.

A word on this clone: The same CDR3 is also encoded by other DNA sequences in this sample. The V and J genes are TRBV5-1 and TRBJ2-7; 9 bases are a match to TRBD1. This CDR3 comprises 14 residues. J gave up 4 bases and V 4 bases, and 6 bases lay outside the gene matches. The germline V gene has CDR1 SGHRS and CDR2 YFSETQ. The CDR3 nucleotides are TGCGCCAGCAGCCTGGGACAGGGCGGTTACGAGCAGTACTTC. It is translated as CASSLGQGGYEQYF.

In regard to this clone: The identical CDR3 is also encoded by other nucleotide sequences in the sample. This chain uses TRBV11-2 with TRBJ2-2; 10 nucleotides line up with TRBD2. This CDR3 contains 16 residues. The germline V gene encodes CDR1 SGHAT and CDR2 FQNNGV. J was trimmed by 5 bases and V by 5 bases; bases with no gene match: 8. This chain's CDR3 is CASSPRLAGGTGELFF. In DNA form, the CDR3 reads TGTGCCAGCAGCCCCCGACTAGCGGGCGGTACCGGGGAGCTGTTTTTT.

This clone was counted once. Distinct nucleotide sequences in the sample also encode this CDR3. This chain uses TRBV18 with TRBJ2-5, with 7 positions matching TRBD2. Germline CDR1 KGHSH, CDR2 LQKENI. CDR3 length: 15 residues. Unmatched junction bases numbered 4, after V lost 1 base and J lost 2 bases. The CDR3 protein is CASSPQGGGQETQYF. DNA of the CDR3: TGTGCCAGCTCACCACAGGGCGGGGGACAAGAGACCCAGTACTTC.

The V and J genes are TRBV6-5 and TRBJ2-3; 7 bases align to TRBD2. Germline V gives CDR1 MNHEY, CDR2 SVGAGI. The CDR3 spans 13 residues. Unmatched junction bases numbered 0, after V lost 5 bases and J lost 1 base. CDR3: CASSSGGTDTQYF. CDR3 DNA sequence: TGTGCCAGCAGTAGCGGGGGCACAGATACGCAGTATTTT.

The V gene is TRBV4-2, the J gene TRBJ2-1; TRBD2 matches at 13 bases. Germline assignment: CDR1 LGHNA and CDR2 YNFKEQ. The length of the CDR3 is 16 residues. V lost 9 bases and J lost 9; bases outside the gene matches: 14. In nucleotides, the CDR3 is TGTGCCAGTTCTTCGCCGGGACTAGCGGGGAAGGTTGAGCAGTTCTTC. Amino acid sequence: CASSSPGLAGKVEQFF.

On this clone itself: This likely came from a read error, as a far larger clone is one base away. CDR3: CASSLDRAHEQYF. CDR3 nucleotides: TGTGCCAGCAGTTTGGACAGGGCCCACGAGCAGTACTTC. The chain has TRBV28 and TRBJ2-7, with TRBD1 matching 8 bases. CDR3 size: 13 residues. J was trimmed by 5 bases and V by 3 bases; bases with no gene match: 3. Per the germline V gene, CDR1 is MDHEN and CDR2 is SYDVKM.

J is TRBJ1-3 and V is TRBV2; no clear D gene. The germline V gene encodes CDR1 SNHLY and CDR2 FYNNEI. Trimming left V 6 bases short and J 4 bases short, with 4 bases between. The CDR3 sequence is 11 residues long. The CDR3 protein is CASREGNTIYF. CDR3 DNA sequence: TGTGCCAGCAGGGAGGGAAACACCATATATTTT.

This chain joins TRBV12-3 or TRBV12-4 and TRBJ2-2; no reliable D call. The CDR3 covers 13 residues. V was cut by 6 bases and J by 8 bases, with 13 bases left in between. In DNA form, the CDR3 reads TGTGCCAGCAGCCCCCTGTTGAGAGGGGAGCTGTTTTTT. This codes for CASSPLLRGELFF.

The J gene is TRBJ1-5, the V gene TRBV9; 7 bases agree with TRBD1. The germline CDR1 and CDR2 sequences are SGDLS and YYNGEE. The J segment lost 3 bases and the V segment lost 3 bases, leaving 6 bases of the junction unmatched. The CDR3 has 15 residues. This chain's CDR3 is CASSGGTDPNQPQHF. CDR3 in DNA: TGTGCCAGCAGCGGTGGGACAGACCCCAATCAGCCCCAGCATTTT.

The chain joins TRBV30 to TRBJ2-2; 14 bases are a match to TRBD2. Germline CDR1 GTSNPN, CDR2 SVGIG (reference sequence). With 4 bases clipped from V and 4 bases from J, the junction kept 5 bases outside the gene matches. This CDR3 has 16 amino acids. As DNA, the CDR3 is TGTGCCTGGAATGGACTAGCGGGGGGTAGCACCGGGGAGCTGTTTTTT. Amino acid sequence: CAWNGLAGGSTGELFF.

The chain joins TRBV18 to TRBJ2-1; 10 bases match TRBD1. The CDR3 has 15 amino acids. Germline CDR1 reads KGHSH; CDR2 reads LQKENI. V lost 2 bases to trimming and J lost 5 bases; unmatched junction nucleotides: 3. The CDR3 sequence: CASSPGQGVNNEQFF. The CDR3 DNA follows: TGTGCCAGCTCACCAGGACAGGGGGTCAACAATGAGCAGTTCTTC.

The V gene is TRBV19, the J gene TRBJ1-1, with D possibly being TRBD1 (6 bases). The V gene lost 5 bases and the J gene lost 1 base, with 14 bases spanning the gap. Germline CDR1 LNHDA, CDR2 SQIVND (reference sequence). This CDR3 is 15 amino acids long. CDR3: CASSLEWGQNTEAFF. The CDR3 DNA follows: TGTGCCAGTAGTCTCGAGTGGGGGCAGAACACTGAAGCTTTCTTT.